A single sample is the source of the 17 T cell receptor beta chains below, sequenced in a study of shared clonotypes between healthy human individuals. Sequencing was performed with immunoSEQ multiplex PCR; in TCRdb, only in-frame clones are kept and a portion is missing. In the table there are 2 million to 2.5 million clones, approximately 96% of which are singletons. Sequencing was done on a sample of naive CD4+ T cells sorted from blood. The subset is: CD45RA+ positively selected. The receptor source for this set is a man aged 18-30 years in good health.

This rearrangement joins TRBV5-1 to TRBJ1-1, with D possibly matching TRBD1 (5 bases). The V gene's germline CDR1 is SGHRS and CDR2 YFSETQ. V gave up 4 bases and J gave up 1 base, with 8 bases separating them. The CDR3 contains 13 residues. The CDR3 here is CASSQGSNTEAFF. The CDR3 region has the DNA TGCGCCAGCAGCCAGGGCTCGAACACTGAAGCTTTCTTT.

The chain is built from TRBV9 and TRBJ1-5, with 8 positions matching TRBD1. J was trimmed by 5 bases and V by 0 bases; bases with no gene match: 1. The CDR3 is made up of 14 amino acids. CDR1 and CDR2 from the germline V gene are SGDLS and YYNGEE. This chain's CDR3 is CASSVADRDQPQHF. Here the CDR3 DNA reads TGTGCCAGCAGCGTAGCGGACAGGGATCAGCCCCAGCATTTT.

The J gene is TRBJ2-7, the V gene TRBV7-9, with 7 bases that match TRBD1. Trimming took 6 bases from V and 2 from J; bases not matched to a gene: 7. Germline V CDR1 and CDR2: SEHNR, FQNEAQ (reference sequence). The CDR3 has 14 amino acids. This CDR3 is CASSSAGTAYEQYF. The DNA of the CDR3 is TGTGCCAGCAGTTCTGCCGGGACAGCCTACGAGCAGTACTTC.

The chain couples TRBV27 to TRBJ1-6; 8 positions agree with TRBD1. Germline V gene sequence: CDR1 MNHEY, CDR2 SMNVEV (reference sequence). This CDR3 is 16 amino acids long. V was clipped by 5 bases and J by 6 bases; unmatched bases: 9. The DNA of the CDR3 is TGTGCCAGCAGTCGCCCCCCGACAGGGGTTAATTCACCCCTCCACTTT. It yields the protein CASSRPPTGVNSPLHF.

CDR3 in amino acids: CASSSGTSGNNEQFF. The CDR3, as DNA: TGTGCCAGCAGCTCCGGGACTAGCGGGAACAATGAGCAGTTCTTC. This chain links TRBV7-2 with TRBJ2-1, with 13 bases that match TRBD2. The germline V gene has CDR1 SGHTA and CDR2 FQGNSA. Losses at the gene ends were 4 bases for V and 5 bases for J; bases not matched to a gene: 2. The CDR3 consists of 15 residues.

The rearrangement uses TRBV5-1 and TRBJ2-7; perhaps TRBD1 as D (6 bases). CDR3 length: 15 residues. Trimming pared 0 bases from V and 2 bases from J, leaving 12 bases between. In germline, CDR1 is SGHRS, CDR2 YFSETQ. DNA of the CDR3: TGCGCCAGCAGCTTGGCCGGGACACAGACCTACGAGCAGTACTTC. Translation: CASSLAGTQTYEQYF.

CDR3 in amino acids: CASRNSGSREQFF. The CDR3 region has the DNA TGTGCCAGCAGAAACTCAGGTTCAAGAGAGCAGTTCTTC. This sequence joins TRBV6-4 and TRBJ2-1; no reliable D call. This CDR3 is built from 13 residues. The germline gives CDR1 MRHNA, CDR2 SNTAGT. Trimming left V 6 bases short and J 10 bases short, with 16 bases between.

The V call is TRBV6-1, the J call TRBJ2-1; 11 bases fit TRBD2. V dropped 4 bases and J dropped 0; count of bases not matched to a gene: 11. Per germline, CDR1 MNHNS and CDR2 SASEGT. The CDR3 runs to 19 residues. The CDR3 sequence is CASSGGGLAGAYSYNEQFF. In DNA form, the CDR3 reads TGTGCCAGCAGTGGAGGCGGACTAGCGGGTGCTTACTCCTACAATGAGCAGTTCTTC.

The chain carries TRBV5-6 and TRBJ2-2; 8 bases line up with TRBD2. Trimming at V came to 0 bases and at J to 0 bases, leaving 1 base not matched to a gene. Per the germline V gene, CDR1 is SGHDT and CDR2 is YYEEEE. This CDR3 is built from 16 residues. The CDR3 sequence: CASSLALAANTGELFF. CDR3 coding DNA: TGTGCCAGCAGCTTGGCACTAGCGGCGAACACCGGGGAGCTGTTTTTT.

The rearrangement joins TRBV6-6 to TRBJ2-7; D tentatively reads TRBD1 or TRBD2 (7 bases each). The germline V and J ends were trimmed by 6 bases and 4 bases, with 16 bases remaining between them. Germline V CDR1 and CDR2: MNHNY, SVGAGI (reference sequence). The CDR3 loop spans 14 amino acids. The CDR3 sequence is CASSRRQGGYEQYF. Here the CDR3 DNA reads TGTGCCAGCAGCCGGAGACAGGGAGGGTACGAGCAGTACTTC.

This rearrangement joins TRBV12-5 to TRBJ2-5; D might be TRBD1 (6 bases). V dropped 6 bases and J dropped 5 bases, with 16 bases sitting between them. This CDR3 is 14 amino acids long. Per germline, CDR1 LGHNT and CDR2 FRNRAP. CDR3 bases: TGTGCTAGTGGAACAACAGGGTCGGCGGAGACCCAGTACTTC. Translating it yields CASGTTGSAETQYF.

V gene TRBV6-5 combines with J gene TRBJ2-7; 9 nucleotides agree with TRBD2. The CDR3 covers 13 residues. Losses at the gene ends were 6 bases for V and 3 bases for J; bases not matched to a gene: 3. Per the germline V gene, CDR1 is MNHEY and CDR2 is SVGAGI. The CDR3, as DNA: TGTGCCAGCAGGGGACTAGCCTACTACGAGCAGTACTTC. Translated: CASRGLAYYEQYF.

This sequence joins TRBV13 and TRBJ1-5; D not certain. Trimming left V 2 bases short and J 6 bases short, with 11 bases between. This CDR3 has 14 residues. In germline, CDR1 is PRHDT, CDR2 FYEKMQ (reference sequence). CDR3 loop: CASSLYAESQPQHF. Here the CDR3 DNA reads TGTGCCAGCAGCTTATATGCGGAGTCTCAGCCCCAGCATTTT.

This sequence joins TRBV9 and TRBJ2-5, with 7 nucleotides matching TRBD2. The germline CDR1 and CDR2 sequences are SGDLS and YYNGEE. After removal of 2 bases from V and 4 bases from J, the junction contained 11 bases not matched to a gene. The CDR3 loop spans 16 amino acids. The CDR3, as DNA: TGTGCCAGCAGCGTCAGGGCGCGGGAGAACGGAGAGACCCAGTACTTC. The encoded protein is CASSVRARENGETQYF. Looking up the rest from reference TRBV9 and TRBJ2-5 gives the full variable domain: DSGVTQTPKHLITATGQRVTLRCSPRSGDLSVYWYQQSLDQGLQFLIQYYNGEERAKGNILERFSAQQFPDLHSELNLSSLELGDSALYFCASSVRARENGETQYFGPGTRLLVL.

CDR3 loop: CASSSPAGIANEQFF. CDR3 bases: TGTGCCAGCAGCTCCCCAGCGGGCATCGCTAATGAGCAGTTCTTC. V usage is TRBV7-8 and J usage is TRBJ2-1; D may be TRBD2 (6 bases). Trimming took 4 bases from V and 7 from J, leaving 17 bases between them. This CDR3 is built from 15 residues. CDR1 SGHVS and CDR2 FQNEAQ come from the germline V gene.

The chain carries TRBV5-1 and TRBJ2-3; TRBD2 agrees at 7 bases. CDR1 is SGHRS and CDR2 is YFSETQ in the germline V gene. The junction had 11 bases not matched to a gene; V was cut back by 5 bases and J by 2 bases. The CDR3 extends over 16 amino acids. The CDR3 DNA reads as TGCGCCAGCAGTCGAACCGGGACTAAAAACACAGATACGCAGTATTTT. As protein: CASSRTGTKNTDTQYF.

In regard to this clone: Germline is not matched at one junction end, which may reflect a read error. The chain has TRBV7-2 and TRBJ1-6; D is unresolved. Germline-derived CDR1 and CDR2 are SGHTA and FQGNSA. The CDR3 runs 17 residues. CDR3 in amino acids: CASSLGRTFSNNSPLHF. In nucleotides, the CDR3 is TGTGCCAGCAGCTTAGGAAGGACCTTCTCCAATAATTCACCCCTCCACTTT.